The rows below give T cell receptor beta chains drawn from one sample of a study of cytomegalovirus exposure and HLA in healthy donors. Using immunoSEQ multiplex PCR, the repertoire was profiled, and TCRdb retains in-frame clones only, with some absent. The sample yields 100,000 to 150,000 clones, roughly three quarters seen once. Sequenced: PBMCs. The receptors were sampled from a woman aged 25-40 years in good health and CMV-seronegative. The CDR3 runs from the conserved cysteine through the conserved F or W. Fields, in order: V gene, J gene, clone size, D gene, CDR3 DNA, CDR3 protein. A D gene is named only where the DNA matches it firmly. The size field is filled for only some rows; it gives once, few, many or a size class.

V: TRBV7-2
J: TRBJ1-6
size: .
D: .
DNA: TGTGCCAGCAGCCTAAACGGACAGAACTATAATTCACCCCTCCACTTT
CDR3: CASSLNGQNYNSPLHF

V: TRBV28
J: TRBJ1-1
size: .
D: TRBD1
DNA: TGTGCCAGCAGTTTATCGACAGGGTTGGGTGCTTTCTTT
CDR3: CASSLSTGLGAFF

V: TRBV4-2
J: TRBJ2-2
size: .
D: TRBD2
DNA: TGTGCCAGCAGCCCAGGACTAGCTCCCGGGGAGCTGTTTTTT
CDR3: CASSPGLAPGELFF

V: TRBV11-2
J: TRBJ1-1
size: .
D: .
DNA: TGTGCCAGCAGCAGAGAGAATCGGAACACTGAAGCTTTCTTT
CDR3: CASSRENRNTEAFF

V: TRBV19
J: TRBJ2-3
size: .
D: TRBD2
DNA: TGTGCCAGTAGTATTTCAAGCGGGAGAAGCACAGATACGCAGTATTTT
CDR3: CASSISSGRSTDTQYF

V: TRBV6-5
J: TRBJ1-1
size: .
D: .
DNA: TGTGCCAGCAGCTTGAGCGGCCAGATGAACACTGAAGCTTTCTTT
CDR3: CASSLSGQMNTEAFF

V: TRBV18
J: TRBJ1-1
size: .
D: .
DNA: TGTGCCAGCTCACCATTGCTTACAAGGGCGGGGGGCACTGAAGCTTTCTTT
CDR3: CASSPLLTRAGGTEAFF

V: TRBV6-6
J: TRBJ2-7
size: .
D: .
DNA: TGTGCCAGCAGTTATGTCTCTCCCTCCTCCTACGAGCAGTACTTC
CDR3: CASSYVSPSSYEQYF

V: TRBV7-2
J: TRBJ1-5
size: .
D: .
DNA: TGTGCCAGCAGCTCTAACTCCAATCAGCCCCAGCATTTT
CDR3: CASSSNSNQPQHF

V: TRBV5-1
J: TRBJ2-2
size: .
D: .
DNA: TGCGCCAGCAGCTTTGGCAGTTCGCACACCGGGGAGCTGTTTTTT
CDR3: CASSFGSSHTGELFF

V: TRBV5-1
J: TRBJ1-1
size: .
D: .
DNA: TGCGCCAGCAGTCCTTCCACCCCGACAGGTGCGAACACTGAAGCTTTCTTT
CDR3: CASSPSTPTGANTEAFF

V: TRBV5-1
J: TRBJ2-7
size: .
D: TRBD1
DNA: TGCGCCAGCAGCTTGGCAGGACAGGGAGGCGAGCAGTACTTC
CDR3: CASSLAGQGGEQYF

V: TRBV4-1
J: TRBJ2-3
size: .
D: .
DNA: TGCGCCAGCAGCCTTATTACTATCCTCAGTCATACGCAGTATTTT
CDR3: CASSLITILSHTQYF

V: TRBV2
J: TRBJ1-4
size: .
D: TRBD1
DNA: TGTGCCAGCAGCCGTCGGGACAGAAATGAAAAACTGTTTTTT
CDR3: CASSRRDRNEKLFF

V: TRBV6-1
J: TRBJ2-1
size: .
D: TRBD1
DNA: TGTGCCAGCAATGACAGGGGGTACAATGAGCAGTTCTTC
CDR3: CASNDRGYNEQFF

V: TRBV14
J: TRBJ1-1
size: .
D: .
DNA: TGTGCCAGCAGCCGGGGGGGGACTCTGAACACTGAAGCTTTCTTT
CDR3: CASSRGGTLNTEAFF

V: TRBV9
J: TRBJ2-1
size: .
D: .
DNA: TGTGCCAGCAGCCCGGACAGCTTCTACAATGAGCAGTTCTTC
CDR3: CASSPDSFYNEQFF

V: TRBV4-1
J: TRBJ1-4
size: .
D: TRBD1
DNA: TGCGCCAGCAGCCAGGACAGGGGGATTGAAAAACTGTTTTTT
CDR3: CASSQDRGIEKLFF

V: TRBV5-1
J: TRBJ2-3
size: .
D: TRBD2
DNA: TGCGCCAGCAGCTTGCCCGGGACTAGCGGGAGGGCCCCAGATACGCAGTATTTT
CDR3: CASSLPGTSGRAPDTQYF

V: TRBV27
J: TRBJ2-7
size: .
D: TRBD2
DNA: TGTGCCAGCAGTTTATGGGGTAGCGGGAGTGTTTCCTACGAGCAGTACTTC
CDR3: CASSLWGSGSVSYEQYF

V: TRBV7-2
J: TRBJ1-4
size: .
D: .
DNA: TGTGCCAGCAGCTCACAGTACCTTAATGAAAAACTGTTTTTT
CDR3: CASSSQYLNEKLFF

V: TRBV5-1
J: TRBJ2-7
size: .
D: TRBD1
DNA: TGCGCCAGCAGGCAGAGCCTGGGACAGGAAATACGGTACGAGCAGTACTTC
CDR3: CASRQSLGQEIRYEQYF

V: TRBV21-1
J: TRBJ1-6
size: .
D: .
DNA: TGTGCCAGCAGCAAGGAGAGAGGACCTAGGGGTTCACCCCTCCACTTT
CDR3: CASSKERGPRGSPLHF

V: TRBV9
J: TRBJ2-3
size: .
D: .
DNA: TGTGCCAGCAGCGCCACCTCTTCAGCAGGCGATACGCAGTATTTT
CDR3: CASSATSSAGDTQYF

V: TRBV27
J: TRBJ1-1
size: .
D: TRBD1
DNA: TGTGCCAGCAGTTCTCTTGACAGGGGGGAAGCTTTCTTT
CDR3: CASSSLDRGEAFF

V: TRBV7-6
J: TRBJ2-1
size: .
D: TRBD1
DNA: TGTGCCAGCAGCTTAGTGGACAGGGATGGTAATGAGCAGTTCTTC
CDR3: CASSLVDRDGNEQFF

V: TRBV4-1
J: TRBJ1-2
size: .
D: .
DNA: TGCGCCAGCAGCCTAACGGCAGGCTATGGCTACACCTTC
CDR3: CASSLTAGYGYTF

V: TRBV6-5
J: TRBJ2-7
size: .
D: .
DNA: TGTGCCAGCAGTTACTCTTCCGGAGGCGAGCAGTACTTC
CDR3: CASSYSSGGEQYF

V: TRBV6-5
J: TRBJ1-5
size: .
D: TRBD1
DNA: TGTGCCAGCAGCTCGACAGGGGCCTCGGATCGGCCCCAGCATTTT
CDR3: CASSSTGASDRPQHF

V: TRBV4-1
J: TRBJ1-6
size: .
D: TRBD1
DNA: TGCGCCAGCAGCCAAGAGCCCCAGGGGGCACGCTCACCCCTCCACTTT
CDR3: CASSQEPQGARSPLHF

V: TRBV7-8
J: TRBJ2-7
size: few
D: .
DNA: TGTGCCAGCAGCTTACCCTCGGGGATCCGCGAGCAGTACTTC
CDR3: CASSLPSGIREQYF

V: TRBV11-2
J: TRBJ1-3
size: .
D: .
DNA: TGTGCCAGCAGCTTAGTTATAGGGGGCTCTGGAAACACCATATATTTT
CDR3: CASSLVIGGSGNTIYF

V: TRBV14
J: TRBJ1-2
size: .
D: .
DNA: TGTGCCAGCAGCCAAGATCAGCGCAGATACTATGGCTACACCTTC
CDR3: CASSQDQRRYYGYTF

V: TRBV19
J: TRBJ1-1
size: .
D: .
DNA: TGTGCCAGTAGTGCAACAGGGCTGAACACTGAAGCTTTCTTT
CDR3: CASSATGLNTEAFF

V: TRBV5-6
J: TRBJ1-1
size: .
D: TRBD1
DNA: TGTGCCAGCAGTAGGGGACAGAGGGGCTCTGAAGCTTTCTTT
CDR3: CASSRGQRGSEAFF

V: TRBV11-2
J: TRBJ2-3
size: .
D: .
DNA: TGTGCCAGCAGCCCGTTACGCGGTAGTAAACGTAGCACAGATACGCAGTATTTT
CDR3: CASSPLRGSKRSTDTQYF

V: TRBV4-3
J: TRBJ2-2
size: few
D: TRBD1
DNA: TGCGCCAGCAGCCTTCTGACGGGACAGGGAGGCACCGGGGAGCTGTTTTTT
CDR3: CASSLLTGQGGTGELFF

V: TRBV9
J: TRBJ2-4
size: once
D: TRBD1
DNA: TGTGCCAGCAGCGCTGCCGGGACAGGGTCCAACATTCAGTACTTC
CDR3: CASSAAGTGSNIQYF

V: TRBV7-9
J: TRBJ2-7
size: .
D: .
DNA: TGTGCCAGCAGCCCCTTACAGGGATCCTACGAGCAGTACTTC
CDR3: CASSPLQGSYEQYF

V: TRBV18
J: TRBJ1-5
size: .
D: .
DNA: TGTGCCAGCTCCAAGACAGATAGCAATCAGCCCCAGCATTTT
CDR3: CASSKTDSNQPQHF

V: TRBV5-1
J: TRBJ2-3
size: .
D: .
DNA: TGCGCCAGCCAACTATCTGACGTGACTAGCACAGATACGCAGTATTTT
CDR3: CASQLSDVTSTDTQYF

V: TRBV29-1
J: TRBJ2-7
size: .
D: TRBD1
DNA: TGCAGCGTTGAGAAGGGCAGGGGGCTCGAGCAGTACTTC
CDR3: CSVEKGRGLEQYF

V: TRBV7-9
J: TRBJ2-7
size: .
D: .
DNA: TGTGCCAGCAGCTTTTATGGGGCGGGGAGCTCCTACGAGCAGTACTTC
CDR3: CASSFYGAGSSYEQYF

V: TRBV7-2
J: TRBJ2-3
size: .
D: .
DNA: TGTGCCAGCAGCTTAGTTTCTAGCGGCACAGATACGCAGTATTTT
CDR3: CASSLVSSGTDTQYF

V: TRBV27
J: TRBJ2-1
size: .
D: TRBD1
DNA: TGTGCCAGCAGGAGACAGGGTCGCCAGGAGCAGTTCTTC
CDR3: CASRRQGRQEQFF

V: TRBV6-6
J: TRBJ2-7
size: .
D: TRBD1
DNA: TGTGCCAGCAGTTACGGGGACAGGGGGCCCTACGAGCAGTACTTC
CDR3: CASSYGDRGPYEQYF

V: TRBV5-1
J: TRBJ2-2
size: .
D: .
DNA: TGCGCCAGCAGCTTGGGCGTCACCGGGGAGCTGTTTTTT
CDR3: CASSLGVTGELFF

V: TRBV5-4
J: TRBJ2-2
size: .
D: TRBD1
DNA: TGTGCCAGCAGCACAGGGACAGGGATAACCGGGGAGCTGTTTTTT
CDR3: CASSTGTGITGELFF

V: TRBV14
J: TRBJ2-2
size: .
D: TRBD2
DNA: TGTGCCAGCAGCCAAGGCTATTATGGACTAGTGAACACCGGGGAGCTGTTTTTT
CDR3: CASSQGYYGLVNTGELFF

V: TRBV19
J: TRBJ1-4
size: .
D: .
DNA: TGTGCCAGTAGTATAGGGGGAGGGTATAATGAAAAACTGCTTTTT
CDR3: CASSIGGGYNEKLLF

V: TRBV30
J: TRBJ2-1
size: few
D: TRBD2
DNA: TGTGCCTGGATTAGCGGGGCTACCTACAATGAGCAGTTCTTC
CDR3: CAWISGATYNEQFF

V: TRBV5-1
J: TRBJ1-1
size: .
D: .
DNA: TGCGCCAGCAGCTTGAGTACAGAGACACCCCTGAACACTGAAGCTTTCTTT
CDR3: CASSLSTETPLNTEAFF

V: TRBV5-4
J: TRBJ1-2
size: .
D: .
DNA: TGTGCCAGCAGCTTGGATTGGACAGAGGGCTATGGCTACACCTTC
CDR3: CASSLDWTEGYGYTF